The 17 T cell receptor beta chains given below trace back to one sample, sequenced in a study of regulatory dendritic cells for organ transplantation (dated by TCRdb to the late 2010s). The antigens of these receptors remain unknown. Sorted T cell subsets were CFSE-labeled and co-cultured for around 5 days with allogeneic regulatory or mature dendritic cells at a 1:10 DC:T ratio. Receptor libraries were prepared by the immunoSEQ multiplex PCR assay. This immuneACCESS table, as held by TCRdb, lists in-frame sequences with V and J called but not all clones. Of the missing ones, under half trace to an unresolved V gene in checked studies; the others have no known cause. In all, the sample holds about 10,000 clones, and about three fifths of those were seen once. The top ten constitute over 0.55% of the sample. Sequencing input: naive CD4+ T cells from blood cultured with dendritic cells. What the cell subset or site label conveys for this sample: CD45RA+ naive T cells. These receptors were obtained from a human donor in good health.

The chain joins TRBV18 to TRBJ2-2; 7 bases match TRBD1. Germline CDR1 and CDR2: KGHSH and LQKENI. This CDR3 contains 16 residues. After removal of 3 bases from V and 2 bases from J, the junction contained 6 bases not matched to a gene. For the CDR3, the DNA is TGTGCCAGCTCACCTCTTGGGACAGACAACACCGGGGAGCTGTTTTTT. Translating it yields CASSPLGTDNTGELFF.

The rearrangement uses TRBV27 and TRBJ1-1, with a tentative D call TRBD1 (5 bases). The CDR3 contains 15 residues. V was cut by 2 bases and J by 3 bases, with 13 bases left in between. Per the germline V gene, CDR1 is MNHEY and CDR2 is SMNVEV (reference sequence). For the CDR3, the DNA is TGTGCCAGCAGTTTAATAGGTTTAGGGGACACTGAAGCTTTCTTT. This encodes CASSLIGLGDTEAFF.

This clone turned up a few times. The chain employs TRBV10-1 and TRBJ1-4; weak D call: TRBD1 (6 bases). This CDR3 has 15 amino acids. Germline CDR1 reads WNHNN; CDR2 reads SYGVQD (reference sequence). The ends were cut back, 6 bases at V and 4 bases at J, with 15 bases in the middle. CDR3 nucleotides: TGCGCCAGCAGCGGCTTCGGACAGTTTAATGAAAAACTGTTTTTT. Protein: CASSGFGQFNEKLFF.

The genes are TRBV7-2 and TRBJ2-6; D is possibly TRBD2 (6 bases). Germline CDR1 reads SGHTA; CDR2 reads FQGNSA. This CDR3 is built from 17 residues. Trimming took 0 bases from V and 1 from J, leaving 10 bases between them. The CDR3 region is CASSLARGGSGANVLTF. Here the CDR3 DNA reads TGTGCCAGCAGCTTAGCGCGGGGTGGTTCTGGGGCCAACGTCCTGACTTTC. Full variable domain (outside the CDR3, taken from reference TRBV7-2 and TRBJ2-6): GAGVSQSPSNKVTEKGKDVELRCDPISGHTALYWYRQSLGQGLEFLIYFQGNSAPDKSGLPSDRFSAERTGGSVSTLTIQRTQQEDSAVYLCASSLARGGSGANVLTFGAGSRLTVL.

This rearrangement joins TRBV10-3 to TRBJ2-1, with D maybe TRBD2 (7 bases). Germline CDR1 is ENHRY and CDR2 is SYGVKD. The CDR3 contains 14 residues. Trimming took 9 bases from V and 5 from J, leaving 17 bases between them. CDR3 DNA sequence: TGTGCCATTCACGAGGGGGGGGCTGACAATGAGCAGTTCTTC. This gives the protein CAIHEGGADNEQFF.

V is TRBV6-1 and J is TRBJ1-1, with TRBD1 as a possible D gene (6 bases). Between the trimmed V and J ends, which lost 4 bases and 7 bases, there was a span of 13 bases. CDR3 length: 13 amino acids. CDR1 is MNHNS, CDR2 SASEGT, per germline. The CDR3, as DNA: TGTGCCAGCAGTGCGGGACACCGGCTTGAAGCTTTCTTT. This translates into CASSAGHRLEAFF.

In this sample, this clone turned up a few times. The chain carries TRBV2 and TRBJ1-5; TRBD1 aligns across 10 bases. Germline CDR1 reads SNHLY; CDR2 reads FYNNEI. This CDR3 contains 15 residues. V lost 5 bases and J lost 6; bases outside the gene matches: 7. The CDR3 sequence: CASSPDRGRTQPQHF. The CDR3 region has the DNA TGTGCCAGCAGTCCTGACAGGGGGCGGACTCAGCCCCAGCATTTT.

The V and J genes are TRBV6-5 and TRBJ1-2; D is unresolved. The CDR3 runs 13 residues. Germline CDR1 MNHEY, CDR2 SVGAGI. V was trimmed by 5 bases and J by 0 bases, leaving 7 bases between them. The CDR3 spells CASSMRTNYGYTF. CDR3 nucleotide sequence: TGTGCCAGCAGTATGAGGACTAACTATGGCTACACCTTC.

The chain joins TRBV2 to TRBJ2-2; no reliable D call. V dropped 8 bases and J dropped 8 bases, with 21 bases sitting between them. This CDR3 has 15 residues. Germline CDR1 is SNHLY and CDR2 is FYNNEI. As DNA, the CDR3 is TGTGCCAGCTGTACCGACTCCGCCGTTGGAGGGGAGCTGTTTTTT. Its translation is CASCTDSAVGGELFF.

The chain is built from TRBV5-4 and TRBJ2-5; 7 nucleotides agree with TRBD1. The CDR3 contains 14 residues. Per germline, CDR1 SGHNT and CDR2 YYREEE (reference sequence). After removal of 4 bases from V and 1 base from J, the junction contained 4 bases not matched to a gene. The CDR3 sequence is CASSLGTVQETQYF. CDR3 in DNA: TGTGCCAGCAGCCTAGGGACAGTCCAAGAGACCCAGTACTTC. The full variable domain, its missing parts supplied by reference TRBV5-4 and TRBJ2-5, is ETGVTQSPTHLIKTRGQQVTLRCSSQSGHNTVSWYQQALGQGPQFIFQYYREEENGRGNFPPRFSGLQFPNYSSELNVNALELDDSALYLCASSLGTVQETQYFGPGTRLLVL.

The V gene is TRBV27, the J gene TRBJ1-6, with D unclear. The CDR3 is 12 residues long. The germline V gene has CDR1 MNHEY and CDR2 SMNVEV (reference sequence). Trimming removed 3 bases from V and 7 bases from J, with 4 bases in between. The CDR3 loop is CASSLRNSPLHF. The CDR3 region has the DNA TGTGCCAGCAGTTTGAGGAATTCACCCCTCCACTTT.

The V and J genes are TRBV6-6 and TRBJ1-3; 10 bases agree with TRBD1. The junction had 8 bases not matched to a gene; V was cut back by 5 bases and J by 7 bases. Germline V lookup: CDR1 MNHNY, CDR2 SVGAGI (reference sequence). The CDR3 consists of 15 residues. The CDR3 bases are TGTGCCAGCAGTCCCCGGGACAGGGGTCTGAACACCATATATTTT. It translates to CASSPRDRGLNTIYF.

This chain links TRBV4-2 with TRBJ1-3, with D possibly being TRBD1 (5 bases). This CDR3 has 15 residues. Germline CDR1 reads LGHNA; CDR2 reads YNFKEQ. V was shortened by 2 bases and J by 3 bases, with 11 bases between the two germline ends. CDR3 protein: CASSQQGMDGNTIYF. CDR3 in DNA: TGTGCCAGCAGCCAACAGGGAATGGATGGAAACACCATATATTTT.

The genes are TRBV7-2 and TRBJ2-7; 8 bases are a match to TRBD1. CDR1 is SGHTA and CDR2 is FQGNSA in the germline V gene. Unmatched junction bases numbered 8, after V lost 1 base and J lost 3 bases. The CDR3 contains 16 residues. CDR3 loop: CASSLVGTGPNYEQYF. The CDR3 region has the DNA TGTGCCAGCAGCTTAGTAGGGACAGGCCCTAACTACGAGCAGTACTTC.

The chain's CDR3 is CASSEADRVYGYTF. Here the CDR3 DNA reads TGTGCCAGCAGTGAAGCAGACAGGGTTTATGGCTACACCTTC. V gene TRBV6-1 combines with J gene TRBJ1-2; 7 bases line up with TRBD1. The germline V gene encodes CDR1 MNHNS and CDR2 SASEGT. V lost 0 bases and J lost 5; bases outside the gene matches: 3. The CDR3 is made up of 14 amino acids.

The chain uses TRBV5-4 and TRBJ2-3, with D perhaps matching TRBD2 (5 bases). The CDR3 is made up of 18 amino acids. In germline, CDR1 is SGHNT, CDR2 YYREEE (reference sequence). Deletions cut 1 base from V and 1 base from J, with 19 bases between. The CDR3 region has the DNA TGTGCCAGCAGCTTGCGAGGGCCCACGATCGGGGGCACAGATACGCAGTATTTT. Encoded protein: CASSLRGPTIGGTDTQYF.

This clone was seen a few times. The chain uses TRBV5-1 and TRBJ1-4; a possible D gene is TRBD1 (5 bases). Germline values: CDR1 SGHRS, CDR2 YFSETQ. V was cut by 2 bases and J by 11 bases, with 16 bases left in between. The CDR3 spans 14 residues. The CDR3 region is CASSLAGLPGKLFF. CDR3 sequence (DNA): TGCGCCAGCAGCTTAGCGGGGCTCCCGGGGAAACTGTTTTTT.